The present T cell receptor beta chain was sequenced within a study of regulatory dendritic cells for organ transplantation. From germline, CDR1 is MNHEY and CDR2 SVGAGI. V was pared by 10 bases and J by 1 base, with 13 bases between. The CDR3 totals 14 residues. This clone was recorded only once. Its target is not known. Sorted T cells were CFSE-labeled and cultured less than 6 days with allogeneic regulatory or mature dendritic cells at 1:10. Sequenced by immunoSEQ multiplex PCR; TCRdb stores in-frame clones only, minus some. The sample includes fewer than 15,000 clones, around nine tenths of them seen just once.

The sequence was collected from a human donor in good health. The sample taken for sequencing was naive CD8+ T cells from blood cultured with regulatory dendritic cells. Described subset: CD45RA+ naive T cells. The V call is TRBV6-5, the J call TRBJ2-2, with D possibly matching TRBD2 (5 bases). The CDR3 here is CATAEAWNTGELFF. The CDR3, as DNA: TGTGCCACTGCGGAGGCGTGGAACACCGGGGAGCTGTTTTTT.